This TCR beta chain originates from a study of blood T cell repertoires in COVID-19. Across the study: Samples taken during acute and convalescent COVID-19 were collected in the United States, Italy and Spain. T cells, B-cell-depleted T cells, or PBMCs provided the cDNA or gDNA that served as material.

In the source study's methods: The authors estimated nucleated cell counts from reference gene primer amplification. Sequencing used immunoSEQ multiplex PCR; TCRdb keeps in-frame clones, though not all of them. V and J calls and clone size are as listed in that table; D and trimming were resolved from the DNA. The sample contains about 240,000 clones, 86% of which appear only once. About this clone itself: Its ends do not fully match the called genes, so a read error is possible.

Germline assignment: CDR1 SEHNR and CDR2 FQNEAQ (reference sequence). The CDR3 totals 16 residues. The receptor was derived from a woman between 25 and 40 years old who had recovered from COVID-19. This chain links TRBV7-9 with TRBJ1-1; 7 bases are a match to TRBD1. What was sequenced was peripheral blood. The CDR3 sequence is CASSLAWDRENTEAFF. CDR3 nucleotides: TGTGCCAGCAGCCTAGCCTGGGACAGAGAGAACACTGAAGCTTTCTTT.